The sequence of this T cell receptor (beta chain) was determined in a study of resident and recirculating memory T cells in vitiligo. Across the whole study: Whole samples, not sorted cells, were homogenized and used for genomic DNA extraction.

Repertoires were generated with immunoSEQ multiplex PCR, while TCRdb's copy carries only in-frame clones and drops some. The table lists 70,000 or so clones, just over 90% of them singletons, with just under 5% in the top ten. No change in lesions over the prior 6 months defined stable disease. Patients who had received treatment within the previous three months were excluded. Trimming took off 4 bases at V and 3 bases at J, with 14 bases between the two ends. Germline V gene sequence: CDR1 SGDLS, CDR2 YYNGEE. The CDR3 length is 15 residues. What was sequenced was blood. The receptor comes from a male donor with vitiligo. This rearrangement joins TRBV9 to TRBJ1-5, with a tentative D call TRBD1 (6 bases). This CDR3 reads CASSFLGGPNQPQHF. The CDR3 DNA reads as TGTGCCAGCAGCTTCCTGGGGGGGCCCAATCAGCCCCAGCATTTT.